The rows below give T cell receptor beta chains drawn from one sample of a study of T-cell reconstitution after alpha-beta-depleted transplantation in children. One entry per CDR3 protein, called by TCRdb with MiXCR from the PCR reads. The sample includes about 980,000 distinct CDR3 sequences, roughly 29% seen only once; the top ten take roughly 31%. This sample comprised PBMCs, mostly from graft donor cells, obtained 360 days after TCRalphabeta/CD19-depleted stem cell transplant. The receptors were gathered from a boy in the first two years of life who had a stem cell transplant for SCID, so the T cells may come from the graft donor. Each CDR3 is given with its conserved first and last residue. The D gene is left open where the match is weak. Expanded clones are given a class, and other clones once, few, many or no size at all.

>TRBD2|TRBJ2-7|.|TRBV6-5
CASSYVGGANEQYF
TGTGCCAGCAGTTACGTCGGGGGGGCTAACGAGCAGTACTTC
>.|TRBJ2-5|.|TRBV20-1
CSARDGATQETQYF
TGCAGTGCTAGAGATGGGGCAACACAAGAGACCCAGTACTTC
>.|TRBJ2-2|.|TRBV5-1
CASSLETGYTGELFF
TGCGCCAGCAGCCTTGAAACAGGGTACACCGGGGAGCTGTTTTTT
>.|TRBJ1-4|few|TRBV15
CATSRDHGMGELFF
TGTGCCACCAGCAGAGATCATGGGATGGGAGAGCTGTTTTTT
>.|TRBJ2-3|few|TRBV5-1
CASSLGGAAFADTQYF
TGCGCCAGCAGCTTAGGGGGGGCCGCCTTTGCAGATACGCAGTATTTT
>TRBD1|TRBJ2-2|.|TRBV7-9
CASSLRQGVRWELFF
TGTGCCAGCAGCTTACGACAGGGGGTCCGATGGGAGCTGTTTTTT
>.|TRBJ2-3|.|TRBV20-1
CSARVWTSADTQYF
TGCAGTGCTAGGGTATGGACGTCGGCAGATACGCAGTATTTT
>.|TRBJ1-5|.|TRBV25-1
CASRGGDQPQHF
TGTGCCAGCAGGGGCGGGGATCAGCCCCAGCATTTT
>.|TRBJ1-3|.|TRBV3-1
CASRSRSGNTIYF
TGTGCCAGCAGAAGCCGCTCCGGAAACACCATATATTTT
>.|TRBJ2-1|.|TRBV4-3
CASSQGGGRGINEQFF
TGCGCCAGCAGCCAAGGGGGCGGCAGGGGTATAAATGAGCAGTTCTTC